One sample yielded the 24 T cell receptor beta chains listed below, sequenced in a study of shared clonotypes between healthy human individuals. Profiling relied on immunoSEQ multiplex PCR, and the TCRdb table lists in-frame clones only, not all of them. The top ten clones hold about 0.13% of a sample with millions of clones, roughly 92% of them seen once. Sequenced: naive CD4+ T cells sorted from blood. Subset noted: CD45RA+ positively selected. These receptors all come from a man between 18 and 29 years old in good health.

DNA of the CDR3: TGTGCCAGCAGTCCACGGACAGGGAAGGAGACCCAGTACTTC. Translated: CASSPRTGKETQYF. This chain uses TRBV2 with TRBJ2-5, with 8 bases lining up with TRBD1. The junction had 7 bases not matched to a gene; V was cut back by 5 bases and J by 5 bases. The germline gives CDR1 SNHLY, CDR2 FYNNEI. The CDR3 has 14 amino acids. The variable domain in full, with the rest retrieved from reference TRBV2 and TRBJ2-5, is EPEVTQTPSHQVTQMGQEVILRCVPISNHLYFYWYRQILGQKVEFLVSFYNNEISEKSEIFDDQFSVERPDGSNFTLKIRSTKLEDSAMYFCASSPRTGKETQYFGPGTRLLVL.

This clone was detected only once. The chain links TRBV6-5 to TRBJ1-2; no clear D gene. The germline V and J ends were trimmed by 8 bases and 0 bases, with 13 bases remaining between them. CDR3 size: 14 residues. Per the germline V gene, CDR1 is MNHEY and CDR2 is SVGAGI. The chain's CDR3 is CASLPQKSNYGYTF. The CDR3 DNA sequence: TGTGCCAGCCTTCCCCAAAAATCTAACTATGGCTACACCTTC.

The V gene is TRBV18, the J gene TRBJ1-3, with TRBD1 as a possible D gene (5 bases). The germline gives CDR1 KGHSH, CDR2 LQKENI. Trimming took 1 base from V and 3 from J, leaving 22 bases between them. The CDR3 contains 19 residues. The CDR3 DNA follows: TGTGCCAGCTCACCACAGGGGTATTGGACTACCTCCTTTGGAAACACCATATATTTT. Translating gives CASSPQGYWTTSFGNTIYF.

The CDR3 sequence is CASSLRLAGGDEQFF. CDR3 coding DNA: TGTGCCAGCAGCTTAAGACTAGCGGGAGGAGATGAGCAGTTCTTC. This chain joins TRBV7-9 and TRBJ2-1, with TRBD2 matching 13 bases. The J segment lost 8 bases and the V segment lost 2 bases, leaving 3 bases of the junction unmatched. Germline lookup yields CDR1 SEHNR and CDR2 FQNEAQ (reference sequence). This CDR3 comprises 15 residues.

The CDR3, as DNA: TGTGCCAGCAGCGTTGGACGGATCAACTACGAGCAGTACTTC. Protein sequence: CASSVGRINYEQYF. This chain links TRBV2 with TRBJ2-7; D not resolved. Germline loops: CDR1 SNHLY, CDR2 FYNNEI. The CDR3 spans 14 residues. The V gene lost 6 bases and the J gene lost 3 bases, with 15 bases spanning the gap.

This chain connects TRBV6-5 to TRBJ2-6; D not certain. This CDR3 spans 14 amino acids. Looked up from germline, CDR1 is MNHEY and CDR2 is SVGAGI. V was shortened by 4 bases and J by 4 bases, with 8 bases between the two germline ends. The CDR3 sequence: CASSSLKGANVLTF. In nucleotides, the CDR3 is TGTGCCAGCAGTTCCCTGAAAGGGGCCAACGTCCTGACTTTC.

This clone was recorded once. The chain links TRBV27 to TRBJ1-1, with 8 positions matching TRBD1. J lost 1 base, V lost 3 bases, and 4 bases had no gene match. The CDR3 length is 15 residues. CDR1 is MNHEY and CDR2 is SMNVEV in the germline V gene (reference sequence). Here the CDR3 reads CASSFRGLENTEAFF. In DNA form, the CDR3 reads TGTGCCAGCAGTTTCAGGGGGCTGGAGAACACTGAAGCTTTCTTT.

The chain employs TRBV19 and TRBJ1-2; D might be TRBD1 (5 bases). The CDR3 has 15 amino acids. Germline V gene data show CDR1 as LNHDA and CDR2 as SQIVND (reference sequence). The V and J ends lost 7 bases and 2 bases respectively, with 17 bases between them. The CDR3 here is CASTSWGPGNYGYTF. The CDR3 nucleotides are TGTGCCAGTACCTCATGGGGACCCGGGAACTATGGCTACACCTTC.

In regard to this clone: This CDR3 is also generated by other DNA sequences in the sample. The chain has TRBV28 and TRBJ1-5, with D unclear. There are 14 residues in the CDR3. Germline V gene lookup returns CDR1 MDHEN and CDR2 SYDVKM. V was trimmed by 2 bases and J by 2 bases, leaving 7 bases between them. CDR3 coding DNA: TGTGCCAGCAGTTTAGTCCAGGGCAATCAGCCCCAGCATTTT. Translated, it gives CASSLVQGNQPQHF.

The chain joins TRBV7-3 to TRBJ2-7; maybe TRBD2 (5 bases). Germline lookup yields CDR1 SGHTA and CDR2 FQGTGA. V was clipped by 5 bases and J by 5 bases, with 13 bases between them. The CDR3 is 13 residues long. The CDR3 bases are TGTGCCAGCAGCCCAACTAGTTCCCACGAGCAGTACTTC. Protein sequence: CASSPTSSHEQYF. Full variable domain (rest looked up from reference TRBV7-3 and TRBJ2-7): GAGVSQTPSNKVTEKGKYVELRCDPISGHTALYWYRQSLGQGPEFLIYFQGTGAADDSGLPNDRFFAVRPEGSVSTLKIQRTERGDSAVYLCASSPTSSHEQYFGPGTRLTVT.

The J gene is TRBJ2-3, the V gene TRBV1; TRBD2 was called by the table and not checked on the DNA. TRBV1 is shown as a pseudogene. This CDR3 contains 15 residues. In DNA form, the CDR3 reads TGCACCAGACAGGGGACTAGCGGACACACAGATACGCAGTATTTT. The encoded protein is CTRQGTSGHTDTQYF.

This chain links TRBV10-3 with TRBJ2-7; the D is unclear. The V end lost 3 bases, the J end lost 4 bases, and 13 bases lay between the germline ends. Germline CDR1 and CDR2: ENHRY and SYGVKD. This CDR3 comprises 14 residues. CDR3 sequence reads: CAISDGRIQYEQYF. The CDR3 DNA reads TGTGCCATCAGTGACGGCCGCATACAGTACGAGCAGTACTTC.

This sequence joins TRBV6-1 and TRBJ2-7; the D is unclear. Germline V CDR1 and CDR2: MNHNS, SASEGT. This CDR3 is 14 amino acids long. V dropped 4 bases and J dropped 0 bases, with 10 bases sitting between them. CDR3 sequence reads: CASSVAGFSYEQYF. The CDR3 region has the DNA TGTGCCAGCAGTGTGGCAGGCTTCTCCTACGAGCAGTACTTC.

V usage is TRBV29-1 and J usage is TRBJ1-1; tentatively, D is TRBD1 (5 bases). Germline V gene lookup returns CDR1 SQVTM and CDR2 ANQGSEA. The CDR3 runs to 13 residues. V was cut by 4 bases and J by 5 bases, with 14 bases left in between. CDR3 nucleotides: TGCAGCGTTGTGTTCCAGGGTGGAACTGAAGCTTTCTTT. Protein product: CSVVFQGGTEAFF.

The V and J genes are TRBV1 and TRBJ2-1. TRBV1 is a pseudogene segment. The CDR3 has 17 amino acids. The CDR3 bases are TGCACCAGCAGCCAAGCTAAAAAGATTGGTGGGTTTGATGAGCAGTTCTTC. Translation gives CTSSQAKKIGGFDEQFF.

This clone was counted a single time. The V and J genes are TRBV12-5 and TRBJ2-1; 7 bases line up with TRBD2. The length of the CDR3 is 16 residues. In germline, CDR1 is LGHNT, CDR2 FRNRAP. V gave up 0 bases and J gave up 9 bases; unmatched junction bases: 11. The CDR3 DNA is TGTGCTAGTGGTTTGGTGTTTGCGGGAGTGCTCGGTGAGCAGTTCTTC. This encodes CASGLVFAGVLGEQFF. The complete variable domain, with remaining parts taken from reference TRBV12-5 and TRBJ2-1, reads DARVTQTPRHKVTEMGQEVTMRCQPILGHNTVFWYRQTMMQGLELLAYFRNRAPLDDSGMPKDRFSAEMPDATLATLKIQPSEPRDSAVYFCASGLVFAGVLGEQFFGPGTRLTVL.

In its sample, this clone was seen once. In the same sample, other DNA sequences code for this CDR3. The rearrangement joins TRBV10-3 to TRBJ1-1, with D possibly TRBD1 on 5 matching bases. V was cut by 5 bases and J by 3 bases, with 10 bases left in between. Per germline, CDR1 ENHRY and CDR2 SYGVKD. This CDR3 is built from 13 residues. The chain's CDR3 is CAISRTRDTEAFF. The CDR3, as DNA: TGTGCCATCAGTCGCACCAGGGACACTGAAGCTTTCTTT.

The rearrangement links TRBV5-1 to TRBJ2-1; 11 nucleotides line up with TRBD2. In germline, CDR1 is SGHRS, CDR2 YFSETQ. The CDR3 is made up of 16 amino acids. V shed 0 bases and J 10 bases; nucleotides not matched to a gene: 9. The CDR3 DNA follows: TGCGCCAGCAGCTTGGTTATTAGCGGGGGGGCATTGGAGCAGTTCTTC. This translates into CASSLVISGGALEQFF.

With regard to this clone: Other DNA sequences in this sample translate to the same CDR3. The gene calls are TRBV18 and TRBJ2-3; D is uncertain. The V end lost 1 base, the J end lost 2 bases, and 4 bases lay between the germline ends. The CDR3 is made up of 13 amino acids. Germline values: CDR1 KGHSH, CDR2 LQKENI. This chain's CDR3 is CASSPQSTDTQYF. The CDR3, as DNA: TGTGCCAGCTCACCACAATCCACAGATACGCAGTATTTT.

A note on this clone: Distinct nucleotide sequences in the sample also encode this CDR3. J is TRBJ2-5 and V is TRBV7-6; 7 bases align to TRBD2. The CDR3 has 13 amino acids. Germline V gives CDR1 SGHVS, CDR2 FNYEAQ. V gave up 5 bases and J gave up 2 bases; unmatched junction bases: 2. The CDR3 is CASSRTRQETQYF. The CDR3 DNA sequence: TGTGCCAGCAGCCGGACTAGGCAAGAGACCCAGTACTTC.

This rearrangement joins TRBV19 to TRBJ2-5; D is unresolved. V lost 6 bases and J 1 base, leaving 12 bases between the germline ends. This CDR3 has 14 amino acids. Per the germline V gene, CDR1 is LNHDA and CDR2 is SQIVND (reference sequence). The CDR3 loop is CASRNGPAQETQYF. The CDR3 DNA follows: TGTGCCAGTAGAAATGGGCCGGCCCAAGAGACCCAGTACTTC.

On this clone: At one boundary the junction diverges from the germline segment, which might be a read error. The CDR3 DNA follows: TGTGCCAGCAGATTAGGCGGGGCTGGCGAGACCCAGTACTTC. Translation gives CASRLGGAGETQYF. The V and J genes are TRBV7-2 and TRBJ2-5; tentative D call: TRBD2 (6 bases). Germline values: CDR1 SGHTA, CDR2 FQGNSA. There are 14 residues in the CDR3.

The J gene is TRBJ1-2, the V gene TRBV30; TRBD1 matches 7 bases. The junction had 9 bases not matched to a gene; V was cut back by 3 bases and J by 8 bases. The CDR3 length is 13 residues. CDR1 and CDR2 (germline): GTSNPN, SVGIG (reference sequence). CDR3 sequence reads: CAWRATGVHGYTF. The CDR3 region has the DNA TGTGCCTGGAGGGCCACAGGGGTGCACGGCTACACCTTC.

A single count supports this clone. CDR3 in DNA: TGTGCCAGCAGTGAAGGCGGGGGGGAAACTGAAGCTTTCTTT. Residues: CASSEGGGETEAFF. This rearrangement joins TRBV6-1 to TRBJ1-1; possible D gene TRBD1, 5 bases. V dropped 1 base and J dropped 5 bases, with 11 bases sitting between them. The germline V gene encodes CDR1 MNHNS and CDR2 SASEGT. The CDR3 length is 14 residues.